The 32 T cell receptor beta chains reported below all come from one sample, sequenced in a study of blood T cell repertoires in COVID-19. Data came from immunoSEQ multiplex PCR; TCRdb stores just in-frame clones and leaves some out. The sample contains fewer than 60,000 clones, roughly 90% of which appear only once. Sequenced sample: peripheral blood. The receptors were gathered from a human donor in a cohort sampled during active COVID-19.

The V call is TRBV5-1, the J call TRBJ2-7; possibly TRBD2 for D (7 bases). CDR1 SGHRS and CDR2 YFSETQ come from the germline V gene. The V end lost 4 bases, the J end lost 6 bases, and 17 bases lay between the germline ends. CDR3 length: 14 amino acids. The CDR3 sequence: CASSHGGGGGEQYV. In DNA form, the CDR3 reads TGCGCCAGCAGCCACGGCGGAGGGGGGGGCGAGCAGTACGTC.

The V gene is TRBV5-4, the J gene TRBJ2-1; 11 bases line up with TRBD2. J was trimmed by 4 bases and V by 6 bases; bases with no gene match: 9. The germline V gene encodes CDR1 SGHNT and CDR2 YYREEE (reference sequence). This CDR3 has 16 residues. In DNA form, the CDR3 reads TGTGCCAGCAACAACGAAGGGACTAGCGGATACAATGAGCAGTTCTTC. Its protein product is CASNNEGTSGYNEQFF. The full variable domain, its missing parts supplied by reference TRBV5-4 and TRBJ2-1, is ETGVTQSPTHLIKTRGQQVTLRCSSQSGHNTVSWYQQALGQGPQFIFQYYREEENGRGNFPPRFSGLQFPNYSSELNVNALELDDSALYLCASNNEGTSGYNEQFFGPGTRLTVL.

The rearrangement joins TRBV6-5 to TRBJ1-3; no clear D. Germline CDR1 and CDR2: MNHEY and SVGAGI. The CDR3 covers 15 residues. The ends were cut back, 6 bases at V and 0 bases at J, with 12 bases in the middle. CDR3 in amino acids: CASRSQWASGNTIYF. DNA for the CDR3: TGTGCCAGCAGGAGTCAGTGGGCCTCTGGAAACACCATATATTTT.

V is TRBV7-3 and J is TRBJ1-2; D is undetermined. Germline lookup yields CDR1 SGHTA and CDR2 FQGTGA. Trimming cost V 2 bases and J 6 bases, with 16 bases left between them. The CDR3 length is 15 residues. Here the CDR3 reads CASSLSGLPEDGYTF. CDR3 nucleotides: TGTGCCAGCAGCTTATCCGGCCTGCCGGAGGATGGCTACACCTTC. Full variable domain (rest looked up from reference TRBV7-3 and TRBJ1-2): GAGVSQTPSNKVTEKGKYVELRCDPISGHTALYWYRQSLGQGPEFLIYFQGTGAADDSGLPNDRFFAVRPEGSVSTLKIQRTERGDSAVYLCASSLSGLPEDGYTFGSGTRLTVV.

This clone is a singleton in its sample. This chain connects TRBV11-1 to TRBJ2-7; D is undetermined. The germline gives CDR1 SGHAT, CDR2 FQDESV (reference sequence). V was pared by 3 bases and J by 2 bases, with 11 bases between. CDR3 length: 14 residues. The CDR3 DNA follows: TGTGCCAGCAGCTTTAGTCGCTTTCCCTACGAGCAGTACTTC. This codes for CASSFSRFPYEQYF.

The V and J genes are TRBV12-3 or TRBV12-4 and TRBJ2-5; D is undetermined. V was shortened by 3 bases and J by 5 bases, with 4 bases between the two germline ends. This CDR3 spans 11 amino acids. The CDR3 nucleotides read TGTGCCAGCAGTTTTATGGAGACCCAGTACTTC. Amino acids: CASSFMETQYF.

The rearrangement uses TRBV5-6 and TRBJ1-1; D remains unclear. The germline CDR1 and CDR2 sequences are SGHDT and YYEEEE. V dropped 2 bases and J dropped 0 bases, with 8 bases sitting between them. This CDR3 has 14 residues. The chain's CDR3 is CASSFEIMNTEAFF. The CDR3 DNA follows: TGTGCCAGCAGCTTTGAGATCATGAACACTGAAGCTTTCTTT.

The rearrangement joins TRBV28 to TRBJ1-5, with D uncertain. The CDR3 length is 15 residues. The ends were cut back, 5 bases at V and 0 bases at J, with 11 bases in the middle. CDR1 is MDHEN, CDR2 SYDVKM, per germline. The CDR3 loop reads CASSGGSSSNQPQHF. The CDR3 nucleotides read TGTGCCAGCAGTGGCGGGTCCTCTAGCAATCAGCCCCAGCATTTT. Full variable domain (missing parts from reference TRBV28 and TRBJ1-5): DVKVTQSSRYLVKRTGEKVFLECVQDMDHENMFWYRQDPGLGLRLIYFSYDVKMKEKGDIPEGYSVSREKKERFSLILESASTNQTSMYLCASSGGSSSNQPQHFGDGTRLSIL.

In DNA form, the CDR3 reads TGTGCCAGCTCATCCGGACAGTTTTCTAACTATGGCTACACCTTC. Its translation is CASSSGQFSNYGYTF. The rearrangement joins TRBV18 to TRBJ1-2; D may be TRBD1 (6 bases). Germline V gene data show CDR1 as KGHSH and CDR2 as LQKENI. The CDR3 is 15 residues long. V lost 5 bases and J 0 bases, leaving 13 bases between the germline ends.

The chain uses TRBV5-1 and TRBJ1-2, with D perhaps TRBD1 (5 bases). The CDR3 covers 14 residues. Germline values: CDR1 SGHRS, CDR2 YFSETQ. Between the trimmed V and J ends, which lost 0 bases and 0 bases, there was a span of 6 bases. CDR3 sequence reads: CASSLVQANYGYTF. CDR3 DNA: TGCGCCAGCAGCTTGGTACAGGCTAACTATGGCTACACCTTC. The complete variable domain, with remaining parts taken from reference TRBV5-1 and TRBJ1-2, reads KAGVTQTPRYLIKTRGQQVTLSCSPISGHRSVSWYQQTPGQGLQFLFEYFSETQRNKGNFPGRFSGRQFSNSRSEMNVSTLELGDSALYLCASSLVQANYGYTFGSGTRLTVV.

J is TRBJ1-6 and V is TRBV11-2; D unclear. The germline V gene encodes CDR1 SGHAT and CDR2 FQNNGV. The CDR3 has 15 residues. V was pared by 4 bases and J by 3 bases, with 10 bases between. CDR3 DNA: TGTGCCAGCAGCTCAGAGAGGCACTATAATTCACCCCTCCACTTT. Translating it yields CASSSERHYNSPLHF.

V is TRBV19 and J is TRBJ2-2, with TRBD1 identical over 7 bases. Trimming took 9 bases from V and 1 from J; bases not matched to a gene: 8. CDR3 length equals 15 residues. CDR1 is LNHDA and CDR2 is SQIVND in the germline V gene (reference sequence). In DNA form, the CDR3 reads TGTGCCAGCCAAACCGGGACAGTGAACACCGGGGAGCTGTTTTTT. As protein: CASQTGTVNTGELFF.

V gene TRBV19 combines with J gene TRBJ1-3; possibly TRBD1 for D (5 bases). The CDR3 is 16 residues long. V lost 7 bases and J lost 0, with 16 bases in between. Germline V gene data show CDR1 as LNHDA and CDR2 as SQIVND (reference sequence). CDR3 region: CASTPNQGISGNTIYF. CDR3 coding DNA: TGTGCCAGTACCCCGAATCAGGGTATCTCTGGAAACACCATATATTTT.

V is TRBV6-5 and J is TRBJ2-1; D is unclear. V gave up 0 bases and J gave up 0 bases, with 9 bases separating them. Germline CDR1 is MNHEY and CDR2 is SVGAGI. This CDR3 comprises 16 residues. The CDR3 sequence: CASSYSPGSSYNEQFF. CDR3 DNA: TGTGCCAGCAGTTACTCCCCGGGTAGCTCCTACAATGAGCAGTTCTTC.

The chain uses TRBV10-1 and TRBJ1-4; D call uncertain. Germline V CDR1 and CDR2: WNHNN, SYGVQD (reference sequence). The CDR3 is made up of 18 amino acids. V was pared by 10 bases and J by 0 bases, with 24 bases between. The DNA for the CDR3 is TGCGCCACCCGAGTACGGTCCTTGTATAGTGCAACTAATGAAAAACTGTTTTTT. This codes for CATRVRSLYSATNEKLFF.

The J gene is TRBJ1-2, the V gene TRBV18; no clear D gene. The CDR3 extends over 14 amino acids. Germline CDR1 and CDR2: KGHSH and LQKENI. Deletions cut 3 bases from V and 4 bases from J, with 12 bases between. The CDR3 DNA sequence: TGTGCCAGCTCACCCCGCGGGGATCTCTATGGCTACACCTTC. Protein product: CASSPRGDLYGYTF.

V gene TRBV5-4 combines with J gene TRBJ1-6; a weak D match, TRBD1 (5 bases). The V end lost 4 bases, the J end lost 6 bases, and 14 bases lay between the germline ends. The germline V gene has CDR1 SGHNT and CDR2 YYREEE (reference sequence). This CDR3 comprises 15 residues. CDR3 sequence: CASSAEEGLNSPLHF. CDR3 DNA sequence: TGTGCCAGCAGCGCGGAGGAGGGGCTTAATTCACCCCTCCACTTT.

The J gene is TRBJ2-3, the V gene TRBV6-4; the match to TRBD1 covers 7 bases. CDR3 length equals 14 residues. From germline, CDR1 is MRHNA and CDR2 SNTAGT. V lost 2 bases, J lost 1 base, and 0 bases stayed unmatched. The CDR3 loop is CASSDGQGTDTQYF. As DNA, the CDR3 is TGTGCCAGCAGTGACGGACAGGGCACAGATACGCAGTATTTT.

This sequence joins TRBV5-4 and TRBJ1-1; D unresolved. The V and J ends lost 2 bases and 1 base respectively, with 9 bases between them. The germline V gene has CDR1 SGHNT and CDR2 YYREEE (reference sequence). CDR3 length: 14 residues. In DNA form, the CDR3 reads TGTGCCAGCAGCTTTTATAACACGAACACTGAAGCTTTCTTT. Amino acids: CASSFYNTNTEAFF. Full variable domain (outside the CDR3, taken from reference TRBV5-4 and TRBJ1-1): ETGVTQSPTHLIKTRGQQVTLRCSSQSGHNTVSWYQQALGQGPQFIFQYYREEENGRGNFPPRFSGLQFPNYSSELNVNALELDDSALYLCASSFYNTNTEAFFGQGTRLTVV.

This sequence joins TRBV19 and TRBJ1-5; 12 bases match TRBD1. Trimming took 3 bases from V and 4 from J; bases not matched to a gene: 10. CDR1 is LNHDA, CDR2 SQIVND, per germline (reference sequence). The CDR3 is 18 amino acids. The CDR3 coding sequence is TGTGCCAGTAGTATGGGCCCCGGGACAGGGGGCAAAAATCAGCCCCAGCATTTT. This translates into CASSMGPGTGGKNQPQHF.

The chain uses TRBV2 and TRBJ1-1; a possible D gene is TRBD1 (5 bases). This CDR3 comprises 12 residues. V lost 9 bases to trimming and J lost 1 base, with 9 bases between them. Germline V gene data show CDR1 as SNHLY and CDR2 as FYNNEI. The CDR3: CASYRRNTEAFF. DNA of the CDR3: TGTGCCAGTTACAGGAGGAACACTGAAGCTTTCTTT.

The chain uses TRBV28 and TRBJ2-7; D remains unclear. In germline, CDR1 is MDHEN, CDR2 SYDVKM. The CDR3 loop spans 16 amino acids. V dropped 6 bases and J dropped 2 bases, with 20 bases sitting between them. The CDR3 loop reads CASSQIAGYLPYEQYF. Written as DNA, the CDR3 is TGTGCCAGCAGCCAAATCGCAGGATATCTCCCCTACGAGCAGTACTTC.

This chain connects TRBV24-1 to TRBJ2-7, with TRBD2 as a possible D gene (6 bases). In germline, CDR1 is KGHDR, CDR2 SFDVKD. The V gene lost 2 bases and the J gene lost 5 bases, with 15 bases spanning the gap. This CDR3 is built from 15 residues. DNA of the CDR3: TGTGCCACCAGTGATTCGGGGGAGAGAAGCGACGAGCAGTACTTC. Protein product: CATSDSGERSDEQYF.

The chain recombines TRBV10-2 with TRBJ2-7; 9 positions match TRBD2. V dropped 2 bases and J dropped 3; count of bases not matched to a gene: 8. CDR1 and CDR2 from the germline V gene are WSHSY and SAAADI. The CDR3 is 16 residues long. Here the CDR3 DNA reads TGCGCCAGCAGTGAGCCTCCGGGACTAGCCGGCTACGAGCAGTACTTC. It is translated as CASSEPPGLAGYEQYF.

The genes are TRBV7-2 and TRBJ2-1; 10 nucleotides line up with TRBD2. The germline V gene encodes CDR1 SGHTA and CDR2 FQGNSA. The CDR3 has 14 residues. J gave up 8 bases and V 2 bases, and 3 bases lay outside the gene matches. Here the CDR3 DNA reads TGTGCCAGCAGCTTATCGCTAGCGGGAGATGAGCAGTTCTTC. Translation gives CASSLSLAGDEQFF. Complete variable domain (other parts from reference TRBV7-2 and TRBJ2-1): GAGVSQSPSNKVTEKGKDVELRCDPISGHTALYWYRQSLGQGLEFLIYFQGNSAPDKSGLPSDRFSAERTGGSVSTLTIQRTQQEDSAVYLCASSLSLAGDEQFFGPGTRLTVL.

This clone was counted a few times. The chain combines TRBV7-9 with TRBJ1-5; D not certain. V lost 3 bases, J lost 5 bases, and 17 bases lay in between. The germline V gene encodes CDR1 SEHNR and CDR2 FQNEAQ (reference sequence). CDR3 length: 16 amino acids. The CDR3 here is CASSLGYGGIHQPQHF. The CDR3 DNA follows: TGTGCCAGCAGCTTGGGTTATGGAGGGATCCATCAGCCCCAGCATTTT.

The CDR3 DNA is TGTGCCAGCAGCTTCGGGGACACTGAAGCTTTCTTT. It translates to CASSFGDTEAFF. The chain carries TRBV5-6 and TRBJ1-1; D not certain. With 2 bases removed from V and 3 bases from J, the gap between germline ends came to 5 bases. The CDR3 contains 12 residues. The V gene's germline CDR1 is SGHDT and CDR2 YYEEEE.

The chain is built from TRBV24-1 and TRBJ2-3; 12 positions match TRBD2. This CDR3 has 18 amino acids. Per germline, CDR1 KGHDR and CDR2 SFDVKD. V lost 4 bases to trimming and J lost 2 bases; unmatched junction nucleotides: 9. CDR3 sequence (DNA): TGTGCCACCAGTGACTCGGGGACTAGCGGGCGCCTCACAGATACGCAGTATTTT. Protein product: CATSDSGTSGRLTDTQYF.

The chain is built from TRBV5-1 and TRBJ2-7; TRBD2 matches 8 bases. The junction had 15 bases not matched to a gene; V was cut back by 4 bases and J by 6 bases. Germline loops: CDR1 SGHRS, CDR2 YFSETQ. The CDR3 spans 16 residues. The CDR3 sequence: CASSPLTGGQGGEQYF. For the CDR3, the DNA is TGCGCCAGCAGCCCCTTAACGGGGGGGCAAGGAGGCGAGCAGTACTTC.

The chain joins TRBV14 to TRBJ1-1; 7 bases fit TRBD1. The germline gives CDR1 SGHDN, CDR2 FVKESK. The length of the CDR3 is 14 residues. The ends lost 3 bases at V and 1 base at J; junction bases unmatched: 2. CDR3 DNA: TGTGCCAGCAGCCACAGGACAGGGAACACTGAAGCTTTCTTT. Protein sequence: CASSHRTGNTEAFF.

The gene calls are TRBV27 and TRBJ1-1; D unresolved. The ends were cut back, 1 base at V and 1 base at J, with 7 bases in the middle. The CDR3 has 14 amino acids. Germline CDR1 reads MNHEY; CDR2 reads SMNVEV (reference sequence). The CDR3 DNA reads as TGTGCCAGCAGTTTATTGGTAGCGAACACTGAAGCTTTCTTT. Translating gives CASSLLVANTEAFF.

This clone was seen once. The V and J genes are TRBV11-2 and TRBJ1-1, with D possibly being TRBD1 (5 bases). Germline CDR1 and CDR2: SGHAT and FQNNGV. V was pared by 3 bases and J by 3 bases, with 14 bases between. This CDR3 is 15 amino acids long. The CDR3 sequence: CASSFRGIEDTEAFF. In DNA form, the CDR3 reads TGTGCCAGCAGCTTTAGGGGAATAGAAGACACTGAAGCTTTCTTT.